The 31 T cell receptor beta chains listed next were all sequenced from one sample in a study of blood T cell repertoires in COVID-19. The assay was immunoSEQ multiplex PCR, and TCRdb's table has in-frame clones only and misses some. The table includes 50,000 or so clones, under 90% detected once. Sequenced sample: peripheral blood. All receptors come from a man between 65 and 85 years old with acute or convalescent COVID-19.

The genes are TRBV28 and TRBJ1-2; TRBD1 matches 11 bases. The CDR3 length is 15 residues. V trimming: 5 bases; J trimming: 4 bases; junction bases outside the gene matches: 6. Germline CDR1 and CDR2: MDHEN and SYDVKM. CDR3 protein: CASSAGDRGVYGYTF. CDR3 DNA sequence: TGTGCCAGCAGTGCCGGGGACAGGGGGGTCTATGGCTACACCTTC.

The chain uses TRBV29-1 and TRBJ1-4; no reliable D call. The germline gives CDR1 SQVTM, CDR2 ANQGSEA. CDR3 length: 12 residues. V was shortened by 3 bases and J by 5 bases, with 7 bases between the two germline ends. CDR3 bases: TGCAGCGTTGACAGCGCCAATGAAAAACTGTTTTTT. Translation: CSVDSANEKLFF.

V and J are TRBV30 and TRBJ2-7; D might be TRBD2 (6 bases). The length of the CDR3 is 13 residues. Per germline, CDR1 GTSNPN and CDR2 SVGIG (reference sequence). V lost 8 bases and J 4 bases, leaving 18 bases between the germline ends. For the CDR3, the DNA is TGTGCCGGAGGGGTCTACTTAGGGTACGAGCAGTACTTC. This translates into CAGGVYLGYEQYF.

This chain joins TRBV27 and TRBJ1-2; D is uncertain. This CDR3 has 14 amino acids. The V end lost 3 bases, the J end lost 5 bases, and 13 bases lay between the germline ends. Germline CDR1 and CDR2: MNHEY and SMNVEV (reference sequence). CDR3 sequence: CASSFRPGRYGYTF. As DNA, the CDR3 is TGTGCCAGCAGTTTTCGGCCAGGAAGGTATGGCTACACCTTC.

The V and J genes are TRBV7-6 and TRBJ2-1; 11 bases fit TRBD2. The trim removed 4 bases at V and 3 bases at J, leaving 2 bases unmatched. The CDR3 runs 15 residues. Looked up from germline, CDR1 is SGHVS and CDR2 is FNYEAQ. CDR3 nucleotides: TGTGCCAGCAGCTCAACTAGCGGGAGCTACAATGAGCAGTTCTTC. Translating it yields CASSSTSGSYNEQFF.

The CDR3 region has the DNA TGTGCCTGGAGTGTCTCCTCAGGGAACGGCTACACCTTC. Translation gives CAWSVSSGNGYTF. The chain joins TRBV30 to TRBJ1-2; the D gene is possibly TRBD1 (5 bases). Looked up from germline, CDR1 is GTSNPN and CDR2 is SVGIG (reference sequence). The V gene lost 0 bases and the J gene lost 8 bases, with 13 bases spanning the gap. The CDR3 contains 13 residues. Supplemented by reference TRBV30 and TRBJ1-2, the full variable domain reads SQTIHQWPATLVQPVGSPLSLECTVEGTSNPNLYWYRQAAGRGLQLLFYSVGIGQISSEVPQNLSASRPQDRQFILSSKKLLLSDSGFYLCAWSVSSGNGYTFGSGTRLTVV.

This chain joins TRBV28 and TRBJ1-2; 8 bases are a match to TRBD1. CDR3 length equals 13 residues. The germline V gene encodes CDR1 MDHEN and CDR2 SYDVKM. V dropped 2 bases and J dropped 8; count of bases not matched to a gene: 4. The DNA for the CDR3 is TGTGCCAGCAGTTTACAGGGGGCGCAAGGCTACACCTTC. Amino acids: CASSLQGAQGYTF.

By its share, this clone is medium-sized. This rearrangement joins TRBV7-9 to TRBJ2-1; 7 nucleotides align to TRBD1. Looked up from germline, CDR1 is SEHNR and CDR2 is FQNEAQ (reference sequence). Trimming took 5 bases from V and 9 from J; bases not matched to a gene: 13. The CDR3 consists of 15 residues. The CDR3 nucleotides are TGTGCCAGCAGCCTCTCGGGTCAGGGGGACAGTGAGCAGTTCTTC. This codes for CASSLSGQGDSEQFF.

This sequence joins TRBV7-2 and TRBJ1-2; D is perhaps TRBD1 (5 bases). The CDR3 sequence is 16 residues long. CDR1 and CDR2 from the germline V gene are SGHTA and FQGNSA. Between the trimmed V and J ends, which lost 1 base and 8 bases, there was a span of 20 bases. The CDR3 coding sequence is TGTGCCAGCAGCTTAGGGGTGGGGACTTACCTTGGAGGCTACACCTTC. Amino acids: CASSLGVGTYLGGYTF.

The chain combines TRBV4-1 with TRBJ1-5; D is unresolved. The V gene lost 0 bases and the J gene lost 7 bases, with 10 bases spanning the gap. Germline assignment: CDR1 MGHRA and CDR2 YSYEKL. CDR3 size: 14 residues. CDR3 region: CASSQEKIRQPQHF. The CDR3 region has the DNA TGCGCCAGCAGCCAAGAAAAGATTAGACAGCCCCAGCATTTT.

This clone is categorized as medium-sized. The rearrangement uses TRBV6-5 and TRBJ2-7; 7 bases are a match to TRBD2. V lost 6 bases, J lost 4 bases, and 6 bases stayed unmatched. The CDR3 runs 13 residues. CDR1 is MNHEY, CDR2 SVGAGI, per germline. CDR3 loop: CASRKREGYEQYF. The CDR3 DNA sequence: TGTGCCAGCAGGAAGCGGGAAGGTTACGAGCAGTACTTC.

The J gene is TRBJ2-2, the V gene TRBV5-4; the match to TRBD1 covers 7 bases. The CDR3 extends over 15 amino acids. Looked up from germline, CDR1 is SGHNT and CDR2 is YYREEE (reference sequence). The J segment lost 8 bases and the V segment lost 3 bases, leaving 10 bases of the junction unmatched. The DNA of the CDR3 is TGTGCCAGCAGCTACCGGACAGGCGCACCTGGGGAGCTGTTTTTT. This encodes CASSYRTGAPGELFF.

The DNA for the CDR3 is TGTGCCAGCTCACTTGGACAGGTTAGCAATCAGCCCCAGCATTTT. Its translation: CASSLGQVSNQPQHF. V and J are TRBV18 and TRBJ1-5; 7 positions agree with TRBD1. V lost 4 bases and J lost 0; bases outside the gene matches: 3. Per germline, CDR1 KGHSH and CDR2 LQKENI. The CDR3 has 15 residues.

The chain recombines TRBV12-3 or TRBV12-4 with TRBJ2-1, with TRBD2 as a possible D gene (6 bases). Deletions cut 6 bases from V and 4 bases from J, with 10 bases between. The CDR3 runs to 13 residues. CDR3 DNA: TGTGCCAGCAGCCTAGCGAGATACAATGAGCAGTTCTTC. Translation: CASSLARYNEQFF.

The chain's CDR3 is CASTPGVEETQYF. DNA for the CDR3: TGTGCCAGCACCCCCGGGGTGGAAGAGACCCAGTACTTC. V and J are TRBV3-1 (or the pseudogene TRBV3-2) and TRBJ2-5, with a tentative D call TRBD2 (5 bases). The CDR3 extends over 13 amino acids. Germline V lookup: CDR1 LGHDT, CDR2 YNNKEL (reference sequence). V gave up 7 bases and J gave up 3 bases, with 12 bases separating them.

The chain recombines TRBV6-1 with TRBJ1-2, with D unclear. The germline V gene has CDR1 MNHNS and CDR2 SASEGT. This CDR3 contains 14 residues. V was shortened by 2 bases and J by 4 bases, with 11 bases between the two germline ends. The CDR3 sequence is CASSEPGSGYGYTF. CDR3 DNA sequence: TGTGCCAGCAGTGAACCGGGGTCGGGCTATGGCTACACCTTC.

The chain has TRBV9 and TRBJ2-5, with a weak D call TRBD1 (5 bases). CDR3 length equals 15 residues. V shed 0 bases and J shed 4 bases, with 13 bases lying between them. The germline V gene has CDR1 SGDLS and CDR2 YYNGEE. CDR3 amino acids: CASSVGTGWGETQYF. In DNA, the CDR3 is TGTGCCAGCAGCGTAGGTACAGGCTGGGGAGAGACCCAGTACTTC.

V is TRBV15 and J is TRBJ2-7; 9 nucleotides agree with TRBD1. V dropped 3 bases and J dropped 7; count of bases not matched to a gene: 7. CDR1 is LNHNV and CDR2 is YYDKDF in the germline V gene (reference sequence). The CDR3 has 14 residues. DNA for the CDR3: TGTGCCACCAGCAGCCCCGGGACAGGGTGGGAGCAGTACTTC. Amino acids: CATSSPGTGWEQYF.

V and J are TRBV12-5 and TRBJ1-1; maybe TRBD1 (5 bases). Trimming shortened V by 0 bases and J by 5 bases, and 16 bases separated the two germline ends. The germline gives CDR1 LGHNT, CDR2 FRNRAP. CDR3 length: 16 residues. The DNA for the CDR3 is TGTGCTAGTGGTTTGGTACGGTCCGGGGCGGGGACTGAAGCTTTCTTT. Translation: CASGLVRSGAGTEAFF. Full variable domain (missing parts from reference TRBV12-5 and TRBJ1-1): DARVTQTPRHKVTEMGQEVTMRCQPILGHNTVFWYRQTMMQGLELLAYFRNRAPLDDSGMPKDRFSAEMPDATLATLKIQPSEPRDSAVYFCASGLVRSGAGTEAFFGQGTRLTVV.

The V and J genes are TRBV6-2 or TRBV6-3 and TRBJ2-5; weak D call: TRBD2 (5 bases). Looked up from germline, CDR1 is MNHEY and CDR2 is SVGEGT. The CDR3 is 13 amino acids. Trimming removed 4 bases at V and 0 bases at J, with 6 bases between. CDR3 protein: CASSSGDQETQYF. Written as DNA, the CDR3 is TGTGCCAGCAGTTCCGGGGACCAAGAGACCCAGTACTTC.

The CDR3 DNA reads as TGTGCCAGCAGTGAATCCAGGGTAACTAACTATGGCTACACCTTC. It yields the protein CASSESRVTNYGYTF. This chain links TRBV25-1 with TRBJ1-2; D is possibly TRBD1 (5 bases). Germline V gene lookup returns CDR1 MGHDK and CDR2 SYGVNS. Deletions cut 1 base from V and 0 bases from J, with 9 bases between. This CDR3 has 15 residues.

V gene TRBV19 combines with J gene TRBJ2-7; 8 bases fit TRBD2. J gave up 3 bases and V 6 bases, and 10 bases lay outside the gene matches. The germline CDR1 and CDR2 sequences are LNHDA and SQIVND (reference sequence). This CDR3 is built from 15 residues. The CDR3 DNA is TGTGCCAGTAGCCCTTCGGAGCGGGAGTTCTACGAGCAGTACTTC. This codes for CASSPSEREFYEQYF.

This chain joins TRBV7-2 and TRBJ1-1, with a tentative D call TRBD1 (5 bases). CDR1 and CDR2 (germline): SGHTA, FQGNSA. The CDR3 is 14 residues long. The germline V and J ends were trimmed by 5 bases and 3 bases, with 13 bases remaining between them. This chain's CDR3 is CASSPRGRDTEAFF. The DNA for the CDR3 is TGTGCCAGCAGCCCGCGGGGGAGGGACACTGAAGCTTTCTTT.

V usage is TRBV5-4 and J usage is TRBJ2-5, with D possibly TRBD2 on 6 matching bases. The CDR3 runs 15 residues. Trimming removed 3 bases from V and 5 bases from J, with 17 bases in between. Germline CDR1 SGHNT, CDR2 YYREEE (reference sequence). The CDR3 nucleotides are TGTGCCAGCAGCTACGAGGCCCGGGGGTGGGAGACCCAGTACTTC. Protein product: CASSYEARGWETQYF.

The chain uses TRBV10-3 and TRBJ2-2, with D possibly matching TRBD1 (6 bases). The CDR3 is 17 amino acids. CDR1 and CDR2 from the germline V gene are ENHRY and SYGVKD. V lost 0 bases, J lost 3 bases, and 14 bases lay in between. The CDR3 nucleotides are TGTGCCATCAGTGAGTCCAACAGGGAGATCTACACCGGGGAGCTGTTTTTT. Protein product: CAISESNREIYTGELFF.

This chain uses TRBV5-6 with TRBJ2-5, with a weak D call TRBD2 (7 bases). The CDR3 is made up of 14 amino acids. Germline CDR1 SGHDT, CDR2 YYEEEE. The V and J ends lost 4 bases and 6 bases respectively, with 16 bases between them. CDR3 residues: CASSPGGPTQTQYF. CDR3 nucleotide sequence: TGTGCCAGCAGCCCGGGGGGCCCCACACAGACCCAGTACTTC. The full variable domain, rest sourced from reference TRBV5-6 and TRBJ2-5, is DAGVTQSPTHLIKTRGQQVTLRCSPKSGHDTVSWYQQALGQGPQFIFQYYEEEERQRGNFPDRFSGHQFPNYSSELNVNALLLGDSALYLCASSPGGPTQTQYFGPGTRLLVL.

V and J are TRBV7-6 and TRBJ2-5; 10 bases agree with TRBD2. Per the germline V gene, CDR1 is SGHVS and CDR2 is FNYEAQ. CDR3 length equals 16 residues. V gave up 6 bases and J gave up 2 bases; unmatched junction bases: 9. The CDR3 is CASRRLAGPLQETQYF. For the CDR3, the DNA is TGTGCCAGCAGGCGACTAGCGGGCCCTCTACAAGAGACCCAGTACTTC.

CDR3 protein: CASSYPFSGGYNEQFF. CDR3 sequence (DNA): TGTGCCAGCAGTTACCCCTTTAGCGGGGGATACAATGAGCAGTTCTTC. The chain joins TRBV6-5 to TRBJ2-1, with 9 bases matching TRBD2. CDR1 MNHEY and CDR2 SVGAGI come from the germline V gene. V lost 2 bases and J lost 4; bases outside the gene matches: 6. The CDR3 length is 16 residues.

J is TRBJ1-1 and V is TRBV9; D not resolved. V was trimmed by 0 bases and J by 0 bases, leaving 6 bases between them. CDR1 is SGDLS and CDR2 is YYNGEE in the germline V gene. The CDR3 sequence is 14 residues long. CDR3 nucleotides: TGTGCCAGCAGCGTAGACATTTTGAACACTGAAGCTTTCTTT. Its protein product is CASSVDILNTEAFF.

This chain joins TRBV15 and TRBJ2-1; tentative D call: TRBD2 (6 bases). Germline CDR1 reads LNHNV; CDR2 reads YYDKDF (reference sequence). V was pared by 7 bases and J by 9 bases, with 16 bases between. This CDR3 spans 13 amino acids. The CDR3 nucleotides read TGTGCCACCACCCGGGACGCCGGGGGTGAGCAGTTCTTC. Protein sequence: CATTRDAGGEQFF.

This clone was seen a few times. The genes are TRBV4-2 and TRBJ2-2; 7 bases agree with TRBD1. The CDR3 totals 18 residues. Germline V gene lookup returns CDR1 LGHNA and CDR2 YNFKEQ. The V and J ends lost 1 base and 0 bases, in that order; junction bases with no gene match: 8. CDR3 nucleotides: TGTGCCAGCAGCCAAGCCCTGGGACAGTCATCGAACACCGGGGAGCTGTTTTTT. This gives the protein CASSQALGQSSNTGELFF.